This T cell receptor beta chain was captured by sequencing in a study of T cell responses to AZD1222 COVID-19 vaccine. Regarding the study as a whole: Donors skewed white British and female; clonal diversity was possibly underestimated. Within unmutated variant regions lay the reported targets of nearly half of spike-specific TCRs. Sampling that yielded the repertoires occurred only after the peak T cell response.

TCRdb's copy holds only in-frame clones and misses some; the assay was immunoSEQ multiplex PCR. The sample has more than 100,000 clones; roughly 86% are singletons. This clone was seen only a few times. The antigen is not known. The CDR3 loop spans 16 amino acids. Trimming cost V 2 bases and J 6 bases, with 17 bases left between them. Per the germline V gene, CDR1 is LGHDT and CDR2 is YNNKEL (reference sequence). The V and J genes are TRBV3-1 (or the pseudogene TRBV3-2) and TRBJ2-1, with TRBD1 as a possible D gene (5 bases). The input for sequencing was peripheral blood, taken on day 0 of AZD1222 vaccination. The sequence derives from an adult in good health. CDR3 amino acids: CASSQTGVTGLNEQFF. In DNA, the CDR3 is TGTGCCAGCAGCCAAACCGGAGTCACAGGCCTCAATGAGCAGTTCTTC.